A selection of T cell receptor beta chains follows, all from one sample in a study of graft-versus-host responses after intestinal transplantation. TCRdb's copy holds only in-frame clones and misses some; the assay was immunoSEQ multiplex PCR. The data show roughly 93,000 clones, over 80% seen once. For these TCRs, the target antigens are not known. This sample comprised unstimulated CD8+ T cells sorted from spleen or lymph node cells, obtained before intestinal transplant. These receptors originate from a human donor who received an intestinal transplant. Each CDR3 is given with its conserved first and last residue. The D gene is left open where the match is weak. Clone size is stated in some rows and not others, as once, few, many or a class when expanded.

D: TRBD1
V: TRBV4-2
J: TRBJ1-5
size: once
DNA: TGTGCCAGCAGCCAAGCGGGACAGCTCAATCAGCCCCAGCATTTT
CDR3: CASSQAGQLNQPQHF

D: NA
V: TRBV27
J: TRBJ2-6
size: NA
DNA: TGTGCCAGCATGAGGTTCGACTCTGGGGCCAACGTCCTGACTTTC
CDR3: CASMRFDSGANVLTF

D: NA
V: TRBV11-2
J: TRBJ1-1
size: once
DNA: TGTGCCAGCAGCTTAGACTGGGCGGGGAACACTGAAGCTTTCTTT
CDR3: CASSLDWAGNTEAFF

D: NA
V: TRBV2
J: TRBJ2-7
size: NA
DNA: TGTGCCAGCAGTGTACTCTCCTACGAGCAGTACTTC
CDR3: CASSVLSYEQYF

D: TRBD2
V: TRBV6-1
J: TRBJ2-7
size: NA
DNA: TGTGCCAGCAGTGCCCGGACTAGCGGGCGAGGTCCCTACGAGCAGTACTTC
CDR3: CASSARTSGRGPYEQYF

D: NA
V: TRBV12-5
J: TRBJ1-5
size: NA
DNA: TGTGCTAGTGGTTTGGTATGGGGGAGGGGTCAGCCCCAGCATTTT
CDR3: CASGLVWGRGQPQHF

D: TRBD1
V: TRBV7-2
J: TRBJ1-6
size: few
DNA: TGTGCCAGCAGCTTAGTATCGACAGGGAAGTCGGATTCACCCCTCCACTTT
CDR3: CASSLVSTGKSDSPLHF

D: NA
V: TRBV19
J: TRBJ1-4
size: once
DNA: TGTGCCAGTAGTATACTCGGGACACCGGAAAAACTGTTTTTT
CDR3: CASSILGTPEKLFF

D: NA
V: TRBV7-2
J: TRBJ1-2
size: NA
DNA: TGTGCCAGCAGCTTAAGCCCAGGGACTAACTATGGCTACACCTTC
CDR3: CASSLSPGTNYGYTF

D: TRBD1
V: TRBV5-1
J: TRBJ1-6
size: NA
DNA: TGCGCCAGCAGCTTGGACGGACAGGGGGGGAATTCACCCCTCCACTTT
CDR3: CASSLDGQGGNSPLHF

D: TRBD2
V: TRBV30
J: TRBJ2-7
size: NA
DNA: TGTGCCTGGAGTGTTCAAGGCGGGAGCTACGAGCAGTACTTC
CDR3: CAWSVQGGSYEQYF

D: NA
V: TRBV23-1
J: TRBJ2-3
size: NA
DNA: TGCGCCAGCGTCCGTCGATCTCCCCCGAGGACAGATACGCAGTATTTT
CDR3: CASVRRSPPRTDTQYF

D: TRBD1
V: TRBV19
J: TRBJ2-3
size: once
DNA: TGTGCCAGTAGTTGGGGGACAGACACAGATACGCAGTATTTT
CDR3: CASSWGTDTDTQYF

D: TRBD1
V: TRBV4-1
J: TRBJ2-1
size: NA
DNA: TGCGCCAGCAGCCAAACGCAAGGACAGGGATTCACCTACCTCAGCTACAATGAGCAGTTCTTC
CDR3: CASSQTQGQGFTYLSYNEQFF

D: NA
V: TRBV5-6
J: TRBJ1-3
size: NA
DNA: TGTGCCAGCAGCTTGTTCCCCCAGTTATTAGGAAACACCATATATTTT
CDR3: CASSLFPQLLGNTIYF

D: NA
V: TRBV12-5
J: TRBJ2-3
size: once
DNA: TGTGCTAGTGCCGTCGGGGGAACAGATACGCAGTATTTT
CDR3: CASAVGGTDTQYF

D: NA
V: TRBV19
J: TRBJ2-1
size: NA
DNA: TGTGCCAGTAGTATCGGGGTTTACGGGGACAATGAGCAGTTCTTC
CDR3: CASSIGVYGDNEQFF

D: NA
V: TRBV7-9
J: TRBJ2-7
size: NA
DNA: TGTGCCAGCAGCCAGATTTTTGACAGCGATTACGAGCAGTACTTC
CDR3: CASSQIFDSDYEQYF

D: NA
V: TRBV19
J: TRBJ1-1
size: NA
DNA: TGTGCCAGTAGTATGGGAGTTGAAGCTTTCTTT
CDR3: CASSMGVEAFF

D: NA
V: TRBV7-9
J: TRBJ2-4
size: NA
DNA: TGTGCCAGCAGCGGCCACAGAGCCGAGCTAGCCAAAAACATTCAGTACTTC
CDR3: CASSGHRAELAKNIQYF

D: TRBD1
V: TRBV5-1
J: TRBJ2-5
size: once
DNA: TGCGCCAGCAGCTCCCCCCGGAACAACGACAGGGAAGAGACCCAGTACTTC
CDR3: CASSSPRNNDREETQYF

D: NA
V: TRBV19
J: TRBJ2-1
size: NA
DNA: TGTGCCAGTAGTCTGGCTGCAAGCTCCTACAATGAGCAGTTCTTC
CDR3: CASSLAASSYNEQFF

D: NA
V: TRBV4-1
J: TRBJ1-1
size: NA
DNA: TGCGCCAGCAGCCACCAACAGGGGAACACTGAAGCTTTCTTT
CDR3: CASSHQQGNTEAFF

D: NA
V: TRBV2
J: TRBJ1-1
size: NA
DNA: TGTGCCAGCAGTGAATTTGCGGGAAACACTGAAGCTTTCTTT
CDR3: CASSEFAGNTEAFF

D: NA
V: TRBV4-1
J: TRBJ2-7
size: NA
DNA: TGCGCCAGCAGCCAGGGACTCCCGAGCTCCTACGAGCAGTACTTC
CDR3: CASSQGLPSSYEQYF

D: NA
V: TRBV7-9
J: TRBJ1-1
size: NA
DNA: TGTGCCAGCAGCCCCCGAGACAGCGCTGAAGCTTTCTTT
CDR3: CASSPRDSAEAFF

D: TRBD1
V: TRBV19
J: TRBJ2-1
size: NA
DNA: TGTGCCACCGGGACAGACGGATCCTACAATGAGCAGTTCTTC
CDR3: CATGTDGSYNEQFF

D: NA
V: TRBV6-5
J: TRBJ2-7
size: NA
DNA: TGTGCCAGCAGTGATAGTAGCGGCTACGAGCAGTACTTC
CDR3: CASSDSSGYEQYF

D: TRBD1
V: TRBV28
J: TRBJ2-7
size: once
DNA: TGTGCCAGCAGTGTCGGGACAGGGGGGTTCGACGAGCAGTACTTC
CDR3: CASSVGTGGFDEQYF

D: NA
V: TRBV27
J: TRBJ2-7
size: once
DNA: TGTGCCAGCAGTTTCTCCTCACAGGTCCACGAGCAGTACTTC
CDR3: CASSFSSQVHEQYF

D: NA
V: TRBV6-1
J: TRBJ1-4
size: NA
DNA: TGTGCCAGCAGGGGGCCTAGTGAAAAACTGTTTTTT
CDR3: CASRGPSEKLFF

D: TRBD1
V: TRBV7-9
J: TRBJ2-5
size: NA
DNA: TGTGCCAGCAGCGTTGAATTTGTTGGGACAGACTTCCAAGAGACCCAGTACTTC
CDR3: CASSVEFVGTDFQETQYF

D: TRBD1
V: TRBV2
J: TRBJ1-2
size: NA
DNA: TGTGCCAGCAGTGAATCCGGGACAGGCTATGGCTACACCTTC
CDR3: CASSESGTGYGYTF

D: TRBD2
V: TRBV27
J: TRBJ2-3
size: NA
DNA: TGTGCCAGCAGTTTGCTAGCGGGAGAACTAGATACGCAGTATTTT
CDR3: CASSLLAGELDTQYF

D: NA
V: TRBV6-5
J: TRBJ2-7
size: NA
DNA: TGTGCCAGCAGTTCATCAGGGGAGGGCGAGCAGTACTTC
CDR3: CASSSSGEGEQYF

D: NA
V: TRBV4-1
J: TRBJ1-2
size: once
DNA: TGCGCCAGCAGCTCCCCGTGGGGCCAATATGGCTACACCTTC
CDR3: CASSSPWGQYGYTF